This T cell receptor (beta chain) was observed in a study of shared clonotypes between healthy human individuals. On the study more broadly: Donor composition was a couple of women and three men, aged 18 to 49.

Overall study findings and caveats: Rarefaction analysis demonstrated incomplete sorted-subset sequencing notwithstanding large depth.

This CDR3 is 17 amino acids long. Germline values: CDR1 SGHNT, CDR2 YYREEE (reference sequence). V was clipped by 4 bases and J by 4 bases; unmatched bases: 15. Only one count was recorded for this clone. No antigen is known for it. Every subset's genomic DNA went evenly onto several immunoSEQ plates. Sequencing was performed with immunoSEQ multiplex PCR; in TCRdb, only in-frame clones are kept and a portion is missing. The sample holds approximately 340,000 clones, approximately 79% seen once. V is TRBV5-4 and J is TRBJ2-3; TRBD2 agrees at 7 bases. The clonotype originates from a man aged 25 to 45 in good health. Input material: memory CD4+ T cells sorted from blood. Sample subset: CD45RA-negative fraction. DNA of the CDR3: TGTGCCAGCAGCGCACCAACACCGGGACTACAAGCAGATACGCAGTATTTT. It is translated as CASSAPTPGLQADTQYF. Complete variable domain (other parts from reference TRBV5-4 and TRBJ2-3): ETGVTQSPTHLIKTRGQQVTLRCSSQSGHNTVSWYQQALGQGPQFIFQYYREEENGRGNFPPRFSGLQFPNYSSELNVNALELDDSALYLCASSAPTPGLQADTQYFGPGTRLTVL.